This entry lists 15 T cell receptor beta chains sequenced from one sample in a study of T cell responses to AZD1222 COVID-19 vaccine. Sequencing used immunoSEQ multiplex PCR; TCRdb keeps in-frame clones, though not all of them. The sample has 60,000 to 85,000 clones; more than 75% are singletons. The sequencing used peripheral blood, collected 28 days after the second dose of the MenACWY control vaccine. Receptors originate from an adult who received the MenACWY meningococcal vaccine as a control.

The rearrangement links TRBV5-8 to TRBJ1-5, with 7 bases matching TRBD1. The V and J ends lost 5 bases and 2 bases, in that order; junction bases with no gene match: 7. CDR3 length: 15 residues. Germline loops: CDR1 SGHTS, CDR2 YDEGEE. CDR3 in DNA: TGTGCCAGCAGATATACAGGGGCAGGCAATCAGCCCCAGCATTTT. Protein product: CASRYTGAGNQPQHF.

The chain has TRBV5-4 and TRBJ2-7; 9 bases agree with TRBD2. From germline, CDR1 is SGHNT and CDR2 YYREEE (reference sequence). V was pared by 1 base and J by 3 bases, with 5 bases of the junction left unmatched. The CDR3 contains 15 residues. CDR3 in DNA: TGTGCCAGCAGCTTGACAGCGGGAGGTTTCTACGAGCAGTACTTC. This sequence encodes CASSLTAGGFYEQYF. Full variable domain (remainder filled in from reference TRBV5-4 and TRBJ2-7): ETGVTQSPTHLIKTRGQQVTLRCSSQSGHNTVSWYQQALGQGPQFIFQYYREEENGRGNFPPRFSGLQFPNYSSELNVNALELDDSALYLCASSLTAGGFYEQYFGPGTRLTVT.

The rearrangement uses TRBV7-2 and TRBJ1-3, with a possible D match to TRBD1 (6 bases). The CDR3 covers 14 residues. Germline-derived CDR1 and CDR2 are SGHTA and FQGNSA. V was clipped by 1 base and J by 6 bases, with 10 bases between them. The CDR3 loop is CASSLVGAENTIYF. Here the CDR3 DNA reads TGTGCCAGCAGCTTAGTGGGGGCCGAAAACACCATATATTTT.

The J gene is TRBJ2-5, the V gene TRBV19, with D possibly TRBD1 on 5 matching bases. The germline gives CDR1 LNHDA, CDR2 SQIVND (reference sequence). The CDR3 is 16 residues long. With 0 bases removed from V and 3 bases from J, the gap between germline ends came to 14 bases. CDR3 DNA sequence: TGTGCCAGTAGTATAGAGCATGGGAAGGGGAAAGAGACCCAGTACTTC. This translates into CASSIEHGKGKETQYF.

V gene TRBV5-1 combines with J gene TRBJ1-1, with 8 bases fitting TRBD1. Germline loops: CDR1 SGHRS, CDR2 YFSETQ. The CDR3 is 14 amino acids. The ends lost 4 bases at V and 6 bases at J; junction bases unmatched: 8. This chain's CDR3 is CASSTWTGTSEAFF. CDR3 bases: TGCGCCAGCAGCACGTGGACAGGGACTTCTGAAGCTTTCTTT.

The chain employs TRBV13 and TRBJ2-1; the D is unclear. The CDR3 extends over 16 amino acids. V was clipped by 7 bases and J by 2 bases, with 18 bases between them. The germline V gene has CDR1 PRHDT and CDR2 FYEKMQ (reference sequence). The CDR3 region is CASIPAVDSTYNEQFF. In DNA form, the CDR3 reads TGTGCCAGCATCCCCGCGGTGGATAGCACCTACAATGAGCAGTTCTTC.

This clone was detected only a few times. The chain links TRBV2 to TRBJ2-7, with 7 bases fitting TRBD2. The germline V gene encodes CDR1 SNHLY and CDR2 FYNNEI. This CDR3 is 13 amino acids long. The J segment lost 3 bases and the V segment lost 7 bases, leaving 6 bases of the junction unmatched. Here the CDR3 reads CASKVGGGYEQYF. CDR3 DNA: TGTGCCAGCAAGGTTGGGGGGGGCTACGAGCAGTACTTC.

J is TRBJ1-2 and V is TRBV6-5, with 9 bases aligning to TRBD1. V lost 8 bases to trimming and J lost 0 bases; unmatched junction nucleotides: 1. CDR3 size: 13 residues. Per the germline V gene, CDR1 is MNHEY and CDR2 is SVGAGI. CDR3 nucleotide sequence: TGTGCCAGCGGGACAGGGACTAACTATGGCTACACCTTC. It is translated as CASGTGTNYGYTF.

V gene TRBV5-5 combines with J gene TRBJ1-4, with D maybe TRBD1 (5 bases). CDR1 is SGHKS, CDR2 YYEKEE, per germline (reference sequence). V lost 0 bases and J 8 bases, leaving 14 bases between the germline ends. The CDR3 loop spans 15 amino acids. CDR3 nucleotide sequence: TGTGCCAGCAGCTTGGGCCCGGACATAAACGAAAAACTGTTTTTT. This sequence encodes CASSLGPDINEKLFF.

V usage is TRBV7-2 and J usage is TRBJ2-7; TRBD1 aligns across 7 bases. The length of the CDR3 is 15 residues. Trimming at V came to 1 base and at J to 4 bases, leaving 7 bases not matched to a gene. In germline, CDR1 is SGHTA, CDR2 FQGNSA. CDR3 loop: CASSLVARGSYEQYF. The DNA of the CDR3 is TGTGCCAGCAGCTTAGTGGCCAGGGGGTCGTACGAGCAGTACTTC.

J is TRBJ1-6 and V is TRBV3-1 (or the pseudogene TRBV3-2), with D possibly TRBD1 on 5 matching bases. V shed 0 bases and J shed 9 bases, with 15 bases lying between them. Germline V CDR1 and CDR2: LGHDT, YNNKEL (reference sequence). The CDR3 covers 16 residues. The CDR3 nucleotides are TGTGCCAGCAGCCAAGAGTGGGGACTTTTAGGTTCACCCCTCCACTTT. Amino acids: CASSQEWGLLGSPLHF.

The rearrangement links TRBV11-2 to TRBJ2-3, with D tentatively TRBD1 (6 bases). V lost 5 bases and J 0 bases, leaving 15 bases between the germline ends. There are 16 residues in the CDR3. Germline lookup yields CDR1 SGHAT and CDR2 FQNNGV. The CDR3 bases are TGTGCCAGCAGCAAAGACAGGTATCTAAGCACAGATACGCAGTATTTT. Translating gives CASSKDRYLSTDTQYF.

The rearrangement links TRBV6-5 to TRBJ2-7; D gene unclear. The V gene lost 10 bases and the J gene lost 0 bases, with 10 bases spanning the gap. The CDR3 consists of 12 residues. Germline V CDR1 and CDR2: MNHEY, SVGAGI. CDR3 bases: TGTGCCATATCCCAGAGCTCCTACGAGCAGTACTTC. This codes for CAISQSSYEQYF.

This clone was counted a single time. The rearrangement uses TRBV6-2 or TRBV6-3 and TRBJ2-7; D may be TRBD1 or TRBD2 (5 bases each). This CDR3 spans 14 amino acids. Trimming removed 3 bases from V and 4 bases from J, with 13 bases in between. The V gene's germline CDR1 is MNHEY and CDR2 SVGEGT. CDR3 sequence reads: CASSYLGESYEQYF. The CDR3 nucleotides are TGTGCCAGCAGTTATCTGGGGGAGTCGTACGAGCAGTACTTC.

The chain carries TRBV7-9 and TRBJ2-1, with D perhaps matching TRBD1 (5 bases). Germline assignment: CDR1 SEHNR and CDR2 FQNEAQ (reference sequence). Trimming left V 2 bases short and J 4 bases short, with 12 bases between. The CDR3 totals 15 residues. The CDR3 sequence is CASSLSAGSYNEQFF. CDR3 nucleotides: TGTGCCAGCAGCTTAAGCGCAGGGTCATACAATGAGCAGTTCTTC.